This T cell receptor beta chain was recorded in a study of cytomegalovirus exposure and HLA in healthy donors. Study-wide findings and caveats: For presence/absence analyses, sequencing depth was assumed to be roughly uniform across donors. Immune exposure information available was restricted to CMV serostatus. A prior analysis recorded that most TCR beta V segments were productive about 90% or about 30% of the time.

Germline CDR1 MNHEY, CDR2 SMNVEV (reference sequence). The length of the CDR3 is 16 residues. Losses at the gene ends were 2 bases for V and 4 bases for J; bases not matched to a gene: 3. About this clone itself: The antigen is unknown.

Vbeta (60) and Jbeta (13) primers were used in the PCR. Assay used: immunoSEQ multiplex PCR; TCRdb lists only in-frame clones, some missing. The sample carries under 200,000 clones, roughly two thirds recorded once. The material sequenced was PBMCs. The rearrangement links TRBV27 to TRBJ2-2; 11 nucleotides agree with TRBD2. The receptor comes from a woman in her forties in good health and CMV-seropositive. CDR3 DNA: TGTGCCAGCAGTTTAGTAGCGGGAGGGGTCACCGGGGAGCTGTTTTTT. Protein: CASSLVAGGVTGELFF.